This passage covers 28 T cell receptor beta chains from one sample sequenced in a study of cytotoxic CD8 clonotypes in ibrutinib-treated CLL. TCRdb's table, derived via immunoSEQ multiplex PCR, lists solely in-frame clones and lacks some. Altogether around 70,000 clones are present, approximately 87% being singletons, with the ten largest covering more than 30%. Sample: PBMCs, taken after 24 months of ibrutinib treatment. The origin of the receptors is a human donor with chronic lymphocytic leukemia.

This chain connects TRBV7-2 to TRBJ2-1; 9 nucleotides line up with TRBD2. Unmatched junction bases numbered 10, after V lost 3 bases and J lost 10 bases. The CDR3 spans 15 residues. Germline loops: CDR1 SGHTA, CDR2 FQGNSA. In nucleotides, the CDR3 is TGTGCCAGCAGCTTGGGCCTAGCGGGACCCCCCGAGCAGTTCTTC. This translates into CASSLGLAGPPEQFF.

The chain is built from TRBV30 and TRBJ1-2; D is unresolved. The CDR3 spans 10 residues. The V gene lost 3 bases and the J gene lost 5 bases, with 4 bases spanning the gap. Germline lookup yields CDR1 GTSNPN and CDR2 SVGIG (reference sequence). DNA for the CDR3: TGTGCCTGGAGGGGGTATGGCTACACCTTC. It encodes CAWRGYGYTF.

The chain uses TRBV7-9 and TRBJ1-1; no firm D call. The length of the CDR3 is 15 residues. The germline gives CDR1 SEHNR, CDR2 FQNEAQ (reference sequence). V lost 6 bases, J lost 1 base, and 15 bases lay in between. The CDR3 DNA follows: TGTGCCAGCAGTCGCGACGGCAGACAGAACACTGAAGCTTTCTTT. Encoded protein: CASSRDGRQNTEAFF.

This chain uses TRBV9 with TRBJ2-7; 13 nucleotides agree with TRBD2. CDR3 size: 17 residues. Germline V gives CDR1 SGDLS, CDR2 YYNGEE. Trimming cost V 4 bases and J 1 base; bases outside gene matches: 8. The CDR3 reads CASSIGLAGEASYEQYF. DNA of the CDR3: TGTGCCAGCAGCATTGGACTAGCGGGAGAAGCGTCCTACGAGCAGTACTTC.

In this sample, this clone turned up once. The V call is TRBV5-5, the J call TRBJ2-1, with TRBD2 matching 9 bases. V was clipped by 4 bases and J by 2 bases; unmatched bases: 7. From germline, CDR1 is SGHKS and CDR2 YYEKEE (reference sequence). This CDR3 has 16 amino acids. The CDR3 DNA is TGTGCCAGCAGCCCGGTGGGACTAGCCCCCTACAATGAGCAGTTCTTC. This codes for CASSPVGLAPYNEQFF.

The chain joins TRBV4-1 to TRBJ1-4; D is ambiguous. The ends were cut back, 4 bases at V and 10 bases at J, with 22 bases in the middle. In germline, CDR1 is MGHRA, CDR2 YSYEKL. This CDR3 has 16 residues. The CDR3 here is CASSRYPTDLMRKLFF. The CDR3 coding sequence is TGCGCCAGCAGCCGGTACCCGACGGATTTAATGAGAAAACTGTTTTTT.

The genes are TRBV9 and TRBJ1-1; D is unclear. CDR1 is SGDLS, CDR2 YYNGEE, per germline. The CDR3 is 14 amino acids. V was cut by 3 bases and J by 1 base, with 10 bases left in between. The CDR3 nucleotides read TGTGCCAGCAGCGCTAGCGGCCAGAACACTGAAGCTTTCTTT. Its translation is CASSASGQNTEAFF.

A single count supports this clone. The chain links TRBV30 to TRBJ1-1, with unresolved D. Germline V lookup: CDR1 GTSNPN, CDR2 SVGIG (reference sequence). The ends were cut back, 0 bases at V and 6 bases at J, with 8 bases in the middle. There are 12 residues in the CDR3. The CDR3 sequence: CAWSVAGAEAFF. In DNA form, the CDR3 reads TGTGCCTGGAGTGTTGCGGGAGCTGAAGCTTTCTTT.

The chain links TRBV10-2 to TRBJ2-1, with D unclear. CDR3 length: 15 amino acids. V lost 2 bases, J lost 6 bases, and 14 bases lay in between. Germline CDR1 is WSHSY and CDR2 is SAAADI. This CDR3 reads CASSEITRTTNEQFF. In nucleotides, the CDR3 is TGCGCCAGCAGTGAGATCACAAGGACCACCAATGAGCAGTTCTTC.

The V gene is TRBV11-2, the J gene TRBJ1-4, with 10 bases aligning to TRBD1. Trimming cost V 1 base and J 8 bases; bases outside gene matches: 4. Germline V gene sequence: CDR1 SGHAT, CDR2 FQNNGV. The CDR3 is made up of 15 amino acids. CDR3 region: CASSLVGTGEEKLFF. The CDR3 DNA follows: TGTGCCAGCAGCTTAGTTGGGACAGGGGAGGAAAAACTGTTTTTT. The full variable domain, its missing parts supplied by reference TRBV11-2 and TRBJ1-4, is EAGVAQSPRYKIIEKRQSVAFWCNPISGHATLYWYQQILGQGPKLLIQFQNNGVVDDSQLPKDRFSAERLKGVDSTLKIQPAKLEDSAVYLCASSLVGTGEEKLFFGSGTQLSVL.

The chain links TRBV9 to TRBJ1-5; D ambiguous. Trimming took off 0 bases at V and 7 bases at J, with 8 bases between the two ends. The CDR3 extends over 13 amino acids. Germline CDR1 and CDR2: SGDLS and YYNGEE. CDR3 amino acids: CASSVGADQPQHF. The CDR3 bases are TGTGCCAGCAGCGTAGGGGCAGACCAGCCCCAGCATTTT.

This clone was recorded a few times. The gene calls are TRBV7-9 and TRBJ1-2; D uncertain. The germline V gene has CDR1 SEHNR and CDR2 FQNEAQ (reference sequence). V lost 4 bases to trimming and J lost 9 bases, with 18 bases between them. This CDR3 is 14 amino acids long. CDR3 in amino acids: CASSSLRLSYRYTF. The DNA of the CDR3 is TGTGCCAGCAGCTCACTGCGCCTTTCTTATCGCTACACCTTC. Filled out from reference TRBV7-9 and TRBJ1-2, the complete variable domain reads DTGVSQNPRHKITKRGQNVTFRCDPISEHNRLYWYRQTLGQGPEFLTYFQNEAQLEKSRLLSDRFSAERPKGSFSTLEIQRTEQGDSAMYLCASSSLRLSYRYTFGSGTRLTVV.

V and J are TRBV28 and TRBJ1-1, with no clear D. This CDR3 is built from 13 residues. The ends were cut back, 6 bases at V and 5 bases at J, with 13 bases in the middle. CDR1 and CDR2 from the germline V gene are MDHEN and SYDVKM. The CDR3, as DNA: TGTGCCAGCAGCCCTCTTGGATGGACTGAAGCTTTCTTT. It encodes CASSPLGWTEAFF.

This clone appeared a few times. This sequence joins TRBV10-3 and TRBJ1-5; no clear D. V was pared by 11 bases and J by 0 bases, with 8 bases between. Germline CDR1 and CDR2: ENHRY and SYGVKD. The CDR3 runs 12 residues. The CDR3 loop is CAGGSSNQPQHF. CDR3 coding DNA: TGTGCCGGTGGGAGTAGCAATCAGCCCCAGCATTTT.

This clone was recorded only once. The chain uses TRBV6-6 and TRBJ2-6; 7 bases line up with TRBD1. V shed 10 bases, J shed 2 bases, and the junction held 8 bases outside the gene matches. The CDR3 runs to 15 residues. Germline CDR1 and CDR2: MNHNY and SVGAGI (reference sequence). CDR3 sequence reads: CATRQGQAGANVLTF. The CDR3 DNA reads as TGTGCCACGAGACAGGGTCAGGCTGGGGCCAACGTCCTGACTTTC.

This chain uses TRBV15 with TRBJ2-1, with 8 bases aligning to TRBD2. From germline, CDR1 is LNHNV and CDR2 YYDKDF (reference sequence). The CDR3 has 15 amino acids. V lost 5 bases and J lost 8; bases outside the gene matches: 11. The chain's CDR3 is CATSRRSGGPDEQFF. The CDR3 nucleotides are TGTGCCACCAGCCGTCGGTCGGGAGGGCCCGATGAGCAGTTCTTC.

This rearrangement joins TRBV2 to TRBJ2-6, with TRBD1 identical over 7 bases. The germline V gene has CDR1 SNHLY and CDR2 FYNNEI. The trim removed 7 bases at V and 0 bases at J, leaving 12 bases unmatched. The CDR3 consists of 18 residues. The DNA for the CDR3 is TGTGCCAGCAACCTGGACAGGCAACACATCTCTGGGGCCAACGTCCTGACTTTC. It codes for CASNLDRQHISGANVLTF.

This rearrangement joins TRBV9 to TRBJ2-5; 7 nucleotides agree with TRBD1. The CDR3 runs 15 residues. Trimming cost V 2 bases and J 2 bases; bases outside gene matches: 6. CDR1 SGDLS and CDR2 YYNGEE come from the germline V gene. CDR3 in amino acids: CASSVSGTAQETQYF. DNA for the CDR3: TGTGCCAGCAGCGTCTCCGGGACAGCGCAAGAGACCCAGTACTTC. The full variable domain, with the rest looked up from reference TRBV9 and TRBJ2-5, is DSGVTQTPKHLITATGQRVTLRCSPRSGDLSVYWYQQSLDQGLQFLIQYYNGEERAKGNILERFSAQQFPDLHSELNLSSLELGDSALYFCASSVSGTAQETQYFGPGTRLLVL.

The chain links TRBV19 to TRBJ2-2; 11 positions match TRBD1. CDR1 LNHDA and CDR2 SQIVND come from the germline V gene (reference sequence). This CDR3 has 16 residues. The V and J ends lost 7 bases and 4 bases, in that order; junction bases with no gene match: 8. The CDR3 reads CASTKGQGAFTGELFF. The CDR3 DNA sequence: TGTGCCAGTACCAAAGGACAGGGGGCGTTCACCGGGGAGCTGTTTTTT.

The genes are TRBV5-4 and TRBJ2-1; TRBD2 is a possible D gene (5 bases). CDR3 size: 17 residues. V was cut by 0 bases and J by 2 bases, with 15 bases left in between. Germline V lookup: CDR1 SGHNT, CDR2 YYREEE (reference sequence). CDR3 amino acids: CASSLGAGGLAYNEQFF. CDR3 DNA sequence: TGTGCCAGCAGCTTGGGCGCGGGTGGGCTAGCCTACAATGAGCAGTTCTTC. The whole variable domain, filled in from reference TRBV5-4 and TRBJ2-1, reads ETGVTQSPTHLIKTRGQQVTLRCSSQSGHNTVSWYQQALGQGPQFIFQYYREEENGRGNFPPRFSGLQFPNYSSELNVNALELDDSALYLCASSLGAGGLAYNEQFFGPGTRLTVL.

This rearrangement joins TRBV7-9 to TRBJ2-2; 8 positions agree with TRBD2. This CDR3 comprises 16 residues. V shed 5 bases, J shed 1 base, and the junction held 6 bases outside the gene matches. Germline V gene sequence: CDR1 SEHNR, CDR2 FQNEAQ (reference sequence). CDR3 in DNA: TGTGCCAGCAGCACGGGGGGGACAATGAACACCGGGGAGCTGTTTTTT. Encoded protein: CASSTGGTMNTGELFF.

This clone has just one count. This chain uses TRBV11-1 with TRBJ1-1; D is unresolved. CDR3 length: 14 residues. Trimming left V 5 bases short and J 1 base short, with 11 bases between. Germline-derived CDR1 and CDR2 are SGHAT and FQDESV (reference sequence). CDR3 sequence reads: CASSPRVSNTEAFF. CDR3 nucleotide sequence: TGTGCCAGCAGCCCAAGGGTCTCGAACACTGAAGCTTTCTTT.

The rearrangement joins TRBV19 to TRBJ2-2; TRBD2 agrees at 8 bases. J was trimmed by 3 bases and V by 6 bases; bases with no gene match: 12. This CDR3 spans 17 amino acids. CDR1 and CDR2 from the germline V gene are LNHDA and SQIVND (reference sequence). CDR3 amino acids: CASSPWGGRIDTGELFF. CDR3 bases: TGTGCCAGTAGCCCCTGGGGCGGGAGGATCGACACCGGGGAGCTGTTTTTT.

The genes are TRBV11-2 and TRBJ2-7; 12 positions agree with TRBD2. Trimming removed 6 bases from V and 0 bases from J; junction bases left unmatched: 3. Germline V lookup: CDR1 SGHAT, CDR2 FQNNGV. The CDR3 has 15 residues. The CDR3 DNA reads TGTGCCAGCAGTTTGACTAGCGGGAGCTCCTACGAGCAGTACTTC. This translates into CASSLTSGSSYEQYF.

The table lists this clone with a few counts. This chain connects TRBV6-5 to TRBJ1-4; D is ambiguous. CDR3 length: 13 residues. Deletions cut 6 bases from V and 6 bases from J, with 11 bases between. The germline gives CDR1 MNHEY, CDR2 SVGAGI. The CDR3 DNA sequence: TGTGCCAGCAGCCGCGGGAAGTATGAAAAACTGTTTTTT. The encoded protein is CASSRGKYEKLFF.

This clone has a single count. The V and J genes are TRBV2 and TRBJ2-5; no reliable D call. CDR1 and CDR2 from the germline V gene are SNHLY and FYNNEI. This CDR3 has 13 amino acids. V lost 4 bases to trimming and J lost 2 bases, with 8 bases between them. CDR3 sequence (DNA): TGTGCCAGCAGTGTCAGGCAGCAAGAGACCCAGTACTTC. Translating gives CASSVRQQETQYF.

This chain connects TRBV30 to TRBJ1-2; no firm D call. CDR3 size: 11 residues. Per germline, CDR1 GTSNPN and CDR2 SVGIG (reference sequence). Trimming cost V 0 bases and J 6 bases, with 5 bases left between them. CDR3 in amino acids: CAWSVRHGYTF. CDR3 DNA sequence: TGTGCCTGGAGTGTACGTCATGGCTACACCTTC.

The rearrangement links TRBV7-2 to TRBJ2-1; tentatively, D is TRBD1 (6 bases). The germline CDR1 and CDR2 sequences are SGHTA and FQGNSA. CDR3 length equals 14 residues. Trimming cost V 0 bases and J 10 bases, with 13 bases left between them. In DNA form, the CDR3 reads TGTGCCAGCAGCTTAGCGTGGGGTGGACAGGAGCAGTTCTTC. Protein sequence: CASSLAWGGQEQFF.